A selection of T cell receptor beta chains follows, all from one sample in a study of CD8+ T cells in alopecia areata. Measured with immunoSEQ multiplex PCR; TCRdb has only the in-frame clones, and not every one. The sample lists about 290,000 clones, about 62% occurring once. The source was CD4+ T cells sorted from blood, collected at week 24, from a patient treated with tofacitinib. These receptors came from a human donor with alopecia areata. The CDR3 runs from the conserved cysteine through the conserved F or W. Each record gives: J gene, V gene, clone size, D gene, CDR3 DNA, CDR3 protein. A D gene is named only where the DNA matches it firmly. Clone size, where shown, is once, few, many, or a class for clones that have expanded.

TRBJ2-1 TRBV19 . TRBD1 TGTGCCAGTAGTATAGGCTTGGTGCAAGGGGGCAGGCAGTTCTTC CASSIGLVQGGRQFF
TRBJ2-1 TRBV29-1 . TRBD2 TGCAGCGTTGTGGGTTTAGCGGGGGGGCCGGGTGAGCAGTTCTTC CSVVGLAGGPGEQFF
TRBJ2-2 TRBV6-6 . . TGTGCCAGCAGCCGGAGGAACACCGGGGAGCTGTTTTTT CASSRRNTGELFF
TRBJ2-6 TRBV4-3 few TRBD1 TGCGCCAGCAGCCAAGAGGGACAGGGGATATCTGGGGCCAACGTCCTGACTTTC CASSQEGQGISGANVLTF
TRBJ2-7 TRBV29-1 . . TGCAGCGTTGCCGGGAATTACGAGCAGTACTTC CSVAGNYEQYF
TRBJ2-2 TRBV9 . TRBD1 TGTGCCAGCAGCGAGACAGGGCCCGGGGAGCTGTTTTTT CASSETGPGELFF
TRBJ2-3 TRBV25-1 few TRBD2 TGTGCCAGCAGGATGGTAGGCGGGGGTGGAGATACGCAGTATTTT CASRMVGGGGDTQYF
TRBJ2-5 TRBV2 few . TGTGCCAGCAACGGCGCGGGGGCAGAGACCCAGTACTTC CASNGAGAETQYF
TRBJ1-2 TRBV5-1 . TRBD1 TGCGCCAGCAGCCCTAGACAGGGCGCCCTTTATGGCTACACCTTC CASSPRQGALYGYTF
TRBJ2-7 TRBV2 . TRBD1 TGTGCCAGCAGTGAAGCGGTTTCAGGGGGAGCCTACGAGCAGTACTTC CASSEAVSGGAYEQYF
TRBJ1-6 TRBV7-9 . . TGTGCCAGCAGCTCGCACCGGGACGTCGCAAATTCACCCCTCCACTTT CASSSHRDVANSPLHF
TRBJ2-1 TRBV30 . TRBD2 TGTGCCTGGAGTAATCAGCGGGGGGGTGAGCAGTTCTTC CAWSNQRGGEQFF
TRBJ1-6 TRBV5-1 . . TGCGCCAGCAGCCCTTCGGGTCCTAATTCACCCCTCCACTTT CASSPSGPNSPLHF
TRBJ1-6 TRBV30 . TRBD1 TGTGCCTGGAGTGAGGGGGTACAGGGGAGCTCCTATAATTCACCCCTCCACTTT CAWSEGVQGSSYNSPLHF
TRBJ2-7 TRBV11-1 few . TGTGCCAGCAGCAAAGAGGCTAGCTCCTACGAGCAGTACTTC CASSKEASSYEQYF
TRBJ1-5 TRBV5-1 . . TGCGCCAGCAGCCTGGGACAAGGCGATCAGCCCCAGCATTTT CASSLGQGDQPQHF